This T cell receptor (beta chain) came from a study of blood T cell repertoires in COVID-19 (dated by TCRdb to between 2020 and 2021). About the full investigation: Samples from collaborators originated in the United States, Italy and Spain and spanned both the acute and convalescent phases of COVID-19. The prospective study material was composed of cDNA or gDNA derived from T cells, B-cell-depleted T cells, or PBMCs. The dataset comprised deeply sampled blood TCRbeta repertoires from subjects exposed to, actively infected with, or recovered from COVID-19. The repertoires were made available in a free public database intended to serve as a resource for research on the immune response to SARS-CoV-2. The samples were drawn from two sources: the first 160 participants of the ongoing ImmuneRACE study, and approximately 1,300 subjects contributed by 6 global collaborators. Sample metadata almost always included a de-identified subject ID, COVID-19 status, age in years and sex. HLA class I and class II types, where available, came from metadata supplied by the sample provider rather than from assay-based typing.

In the prospective study, participants were roughly 18 to 100 years old, resided in about two dozen geographic areas of the United States, and were enrolled through a virtual design. Cohort assignment in the prospective study relied on participant-reported clinical history from a screening survey and a study questionnaire. Recovered participants in ImmuneRACE Cohort 3 were defined as having two consecutive negative NP/OP PCR tests, clearance from a healthcare professional, or resolution of symptoms. Mobile phlebotomists in the prospective study collected whole blood, serum and a nasopharyngeal or oropharyngeal swab from every participant. Prospective study participants could optionally give additional blood draws and questionnaires over an approximately 2-month period. Prospective study blood samples were shipped either frozen or at room temperature before DNA extraction. Relative to germline, V is 0 bases shorter and J is 7 bases shorter, with 9 bases between their ends. Based on the germline V gene, the CDR1 and CDR2 sequences are KGHDR and SFDVKD. The CDR3, cysteine through phenylalanine, is 14 amino acids long. Here the CDR3 DNA is all that survives: 42 bases in frame from base 1.

This clone was counted only a few times. It has no known antigen specificity. Base qualities were left out, and no much larger clone turns up one base away. Beyond this particular receptor, the publication reports: The amount of clinical and demographic metadata varied by source and participant and was provided uncurated.

The immunoSEQ Assay, a bias-controlled multiplex PCR, was used to amplify TCRbeta CDR3 regions from genomic DNA. The study's processing was this. Within the assay, amplification of reference gene primers was used to estimate how many nucleated cells each sample contained. To quantify the absolute abundance of each unique TCRbeta CDR3 rearrangement, sequence reads were collapsed and filtered. Productive Simpson clonality was computed per sample as the square root of Simpson's diversity index over productive rearrangements. The table comes from immuneACCESS by way of TCRdb, which keeps in-frame sequences with V and J called. Part of the clones is missing from these tables; in studies checked, under half for an unresolved V gene and the rest for unknown reasons. V and J calls and clone size are copied from that table; D and trimming were computed from the DNA. In this sample the table shows approximately 160,000 clones, roughly 83% of which occur a single time. About 4.6% of the sample comes from the top ten.

Material for sequencing was PBMCs or T cells enriched from blood (not recorded which). The sequence is built from TRBV24-1 and TRBJ2-1; the D gene remains uncertain. The clonotype comes from a woman between 45 and 65 years old who had recovered from COVID-19. The DNA sequence reads TGTGCCACCAGTGATTTGGCGACGGGTAATGAGCAGTTCTTC. This yields the protein CATSDLATGNEQFF.